This T cell receptor beta chain was identified during a study of early T cells in non-severe SARS-CoV-2 infection. At the level of the study: Sequencing was performed on bulk RNA from unsorted whole blood, leaving chains unpaired.

TCRdb ran MiXCR on the 5' RACE reads and lists one entry per CDR3 protein. The sample gives roughly 24,000 distinct CDR3 sequences, 3% to 4% of which show up once; around 5.5% is in the top ten. Germline CDR1 is SEHNR and CDR2 is FQNEAQ (reference sequence). Between the trimmed V and J ends, which lost 6 bases and 3 bases, there was a span of 11 bases. CDR3 length: 14 residues. There are many counts of this clonotype. This rearrangement joins TRBV7-9 to TRBJ2-2, with TRBD2 as a possible D gene (6 bases). What was sequenced was whole blood. This TCR was sampled from an adult who was a healthcare worker with PCR-confirmed SARS-CoV-2 infection or an uninfected control (not recorded which). The chain's CDR3 is CASSQPGDTGELFF. CDR3 nucleotide sequence: TGTGCCAGCAGTCAACCGGGGGACACCGGGGAGCTGTTTTTT.